This T cell receptor beta chain stems from a study of a mutant IDH1 vaccine in newly diagnosed glioma. Across the whole study: In some groups vaccination began 4-6 weeks post-radiotherapy; others received it with temozolomide. It was radiotherapy, temozolomide, or both that patients received previously, with most receiving both. Treated patients, averaging around 40 years, were roughly 60% male and around 38% female.

As to this clone: Its cognate antigen is unknown.

Sample time point: week 23, last vaccination. Vaccination comprised doses that each held 300 ug of mutant IDH1 20-mer peptide, plus topical imiquimod. CDR1 LNHDA and CDR2 SQIVND come from the germline V gene (reference sequence). This CDR3 comprises 16 residues. After removal of 7 bases from V and 0 bases from J, the junction contained 10 bases not matched to a gene. The data were produced by immunoSEQ multiplex PCR, yet TCRdb's version contains in-frame clones alone and is incomplete. The table lists about 38,000 clones, roughly 79% of them singletons. This receptor was obtained from a man in his forties with glioma. V and J are TRBV19 and TRBJ1-1, with 8 bases matching TRBD1. Sequencing was performed on PBMCs, taken from a glioma patient whose treatment included an IDH1 peptide vaccine. The CDR3 DNA reads as TGTGCCAGTACCCTTTCCGGGACAGGTATGAACACTGAAGCTTTCTTT. Translation gives CASTLSGTGMNTEAFF. The full variable domain, its missing parts supplied by reference TRBV19 and TRBJ1-1, is DGGITQSPKYLFRKEGQNVTLSCEQNLNHDAMYWYRQDPGQGLRLIYYSQIVNDFQKGDIAEGYSVSREKKESFPLTVTSAQKNPTAFYLCASTLSGTGMNTEAFFGQGTRLTVV.